This T cell receptor (beta chain) was observed in a study of control samples from healthy donors and cancer patients. This clone showed up just once. CDR1 and CDR2 from the germline V gene are MNHEY and SVGAGI. V was clipped by 11 bases and J by 3 bases; unmatched bases: 7. This CDR3 has 13 amino acids. Repertoires were generated with immunoSEQ multiplex PCR, while TCRdb's copy carries only in-frame clones and drops some. The table shows tens of thousands of clones, with roughly 90% occurring only once. This TCR came from a woman aged 55-69 years with head and neck cancer. The chain recombines TRBV6-5 with TRBJ1-5; 7 bases are shared with TRBD1. Material: PBMCs. CDR3 sequence: CAVLGTDNQPQHF. The CDR3 DNA is TGTGCCGTTCTCGGGACAGACAATCAGCCCCAGCATTTT.